This is a list of T cell receptor beta chains from one sample in a study of blood T cell repertoires in COVID-19. Assay: immunoSEQ multiplex PCR; the TCRdb copy retains only in-frame clones and omits some. This table holds more than 200,000 clones, approximately 80% found once. The sample was peripheral blood. These receptors came from a woman of 80 years or more with COVID-19, enrolled during active disease. CDR3s include the opening cysteine and the closing phenylalanine or tryptophan.

cdr3_aa j_call v_call
CASSAIRDRGTDTQYF TRBJ2-3 TRBV5-6
CASTQPGESYGYTF TRBJ1-2 TRBV6-5
CASSAKTGPNQPQHF TRBJ1-5 TRBV6-6
CASRKTGTNTGELFF TRBJ2-2 TRBV5-1
CASSPVPGGSGELFF TRBJ2-2 TRBV5-1
CASVGGYGYTF TRBJ1-2 TRBV2
CASSVGQGSYGYTF TRBJ1-2 TRBV5-5
CASSLLSSYEQYF TRBJ2-7 TRBV5-1
CASSLGSEYGYTF TRBJ1-2 TRBV5-4
CASSPEVASSGNTIYF TRBJ1-3 TRBV7-9
CASSLWAGGKGLNTEAFF TRBJ1-1 TRBV27
CASSIGVGSSYEQYF TRBJ2-7 TRBV19
CATSGIRQNTGELFF TRBJ2-2 TRBV24-1
CASTAEGGVTEAFF TRBJ1-1 TRBV2
CASSRDTYYNEQFF TRBJ2-1 TRBV19
CASRMAGGFTGELFF TRBJ2-2 TRBV11-2
CAGGDAMGTEAFF TRBJ1-1 TRBV10-3
CASSSIGGTYYEQYF TRBJ2-7 TRBV6-5
CASSSLGTSGGANEQFF TRBJ2-1 TRBV5-4
CASSPTGSNSPLHF TRBJ1-6 TRBV6-6
CAWSPDRVQGYTF TRBJ1-2 TRBV30
CASSPSTGGAGSGNTIYF TRBJ1-3 TRBV3-1/TRBV3-2
CASSPQGEQPQHF TRBJ1-5 TRBV6-5
CASSTQRDSYNEQFF TRBJ2-1 TRBV6-5
CARSPERGGRLSEQFF TRBJ2-1 TRBV5-3
CASKRGGSGANVLTF TRBJ2-6 TRBV28
CASSSRNRGLAGGELFF TRBJ2-2 TRBV7-9
CASSYRDYNEQFF TRBJ2-1 TRBV19
CATTRISGNTIYF TRBJ1-3 TRBV10-3
CASSFPTGQQNVEQYF TRBJ2-7 TRBV5-6
CASSFDRHYEQYF TRBJ2-7 TRBV7-2
CASSLSGGATGELFF TRBJ2-2 TRBV7-9
CASSARTSGGADEQFF TRBJ2-1 TRBV6-1
CASSASYKGDQPQHF TRBJ1-5 TRBV19
CASSLKVGAGEQFF TRBJ2-1 TRBV11-3
CASSENVGGYGYTF TRBJ1-2 TRBV25-1
CASSFRRGNTGNTIYF TRBJ1-3 TRBV7-9
CASSSTGQKANYGYTF TRBJ1-2 TRBV7-2
CASSLSSGQYF TRBJ2-7 TRBV28
CSFSPGTGASDTQYF TRBJ2-3 TRBV29-1
CASSIELAGGTDTQYF TRBJ2-3 TRBV19
CASKPGLARTGELFF TRBJ2-2 TRBV7-2
CASSQSGGALNEQFF TRBJ2-1 TRBV4-2
CASSPVAGGPKETQYF TRBJ2-5 TRBV4-2
CASSHEEPGTEAFF TRBJ1-1 TRBV3-1/TRBV3-2
CASSQAGAGTDTQYF TRBJ2-3 TRBV4-1
CASSVSSGGAYGDTQYF TRBJ2-3 TRBV9
CASSEAGEKLFF TRBJ1-4 TRBV6-2/TRBV6-3
CASSLTTNMNTEAFF TRBJ1-1 TRBV5-4